One and the same sample provided the 7 T cell receptor beta chains below, sequenced in a study of long-term antiretroviral therapy in people with HIV (dated by TCRdb to between 2020 and 2023). The immunoSEQ hsTCRB v3.0 assay was used at survey level resolution for TRB variable region sequencing. In its TCRdb copy, this immuneACCESS table keeps in-frame sequences only and misses some clones. Where compared with another copy, unresolved V genes explain less than half of these, and the others have no known cause. In this sample the table shows some 28,000 clones, more than 85% of which occur a single time. The ten biggest clones cover 3.1% of the sample. The sample in question was unsorted PBMCs, obtained 5.3 years after starting antiretroviral therapy. These receptors originate from a man aged 45-65 years with HIV.

The V call is TRBV27, the J call TRBJ1-5, with D perhaps TRBD1 (6 bases). The length of the CDR3 is 14 residues. V dropped 5 bases and J dropped 11 bases, with 19 bases sitting between them. Germline V gene data show CDR1 as MNHEY and CDR2 as SMNVEV (reference sequence). The CDR3 region is CASSLTGVKGAQHF. The DNA of the CDR3 is TGTGCCAGCAGTCTCACAGGCGTTAAGGGGGCCCAGCATTTT.

The chain has TRBV7-2 and TRBJ1-1, with no clear D. The germline V gene has CDR1 SGHTA and CDR2 FQGNSA. V was pared by 3 bases and J by 12 bases, with 14 bases between. CDR3 length: 12 residues. In nucleotides, the CDR3 is TGTGCCAGCAGCTTTTCGAGTTCCGAGCCTTTCTTT. Translation: CASSFSSSEPFF.

V gene TRBV10-2 combines with J gene TRBJ2-1, with D unclear. From germline, CDR1 is WSHSY and CDR2 SAAADI. V lost 8 bases, J lost 8 bases, and 10 bases lay in between. The CDR3 has 11 amino acids. In DNA, the CDR3 is TGCGCCAGCGCGTTGCAATATGAGCAGTTCTTC. This translates into CASALQYEQFF.

The chain combines TRBV11-3 with TRBJ2-1, with D possibly being TRBD1 (5 bases). This CDR3 is built from 15 residues. Germline lookup yields CDR1 SGHNT and CDR2 YENEEA. V was clipped by 5 bases and J by 2 bases, with 13 bases between them. The CDR3 DNA is TGTGCCAGCAGCCCTGTCCAGGGAACCTACAATGAGCAGTTCTTC. Translating it yields CASSPVQGTYNEQFF.

The chain links TRBV19 to TRBJ1-5; D is unresolved. CDR3 length: 12 amino acids. Germline-derived CDR1 and CDR2 are LNHDA and SQIVND (reference sequence). The ends were cut back, 9 bases at V and 0 bases at J, with 6 bases in the middle. The CDR3 is CARSFSNQPQHF. The CDR3 DNA is TGTGCCAGGTCCTTTAGCAATCAGCCCCAGCATTTT.

This chain links TRBV2 with TRBJ1-5; 7 positions match TRBD1. CDR1 SNHLY and CDR2 FYNNEI come from the germline V gene. The J segment lost 0 bases and the V segment lost 5 bases, leaving 4 bases of the junction unmatched. This CDR3 is built from 15 residues. Here the CDR3 DNA reads TGTGCCAGCAGTTGGGACAGTAATAGCAATCAGCCCCAGCATTTT. Protein product: CASSWDSNSNQPQHF.

V and J are TRBV28 and TRBJ1-5; no definite D call. Germline-derived CDR1 and CDR2 are MDHEN and SYDVKM. CDR3 length: 15 residues. Trimming stripped 8 bases from V and 6 bases from J, with 20 bases between. The CDR3 DNA reads TGTGCCAGCTCCAACAACCCCGGTTACGGTCAGCCCCAGCATTTT. Encoded protein: CASSNNPGYGQPQHF.